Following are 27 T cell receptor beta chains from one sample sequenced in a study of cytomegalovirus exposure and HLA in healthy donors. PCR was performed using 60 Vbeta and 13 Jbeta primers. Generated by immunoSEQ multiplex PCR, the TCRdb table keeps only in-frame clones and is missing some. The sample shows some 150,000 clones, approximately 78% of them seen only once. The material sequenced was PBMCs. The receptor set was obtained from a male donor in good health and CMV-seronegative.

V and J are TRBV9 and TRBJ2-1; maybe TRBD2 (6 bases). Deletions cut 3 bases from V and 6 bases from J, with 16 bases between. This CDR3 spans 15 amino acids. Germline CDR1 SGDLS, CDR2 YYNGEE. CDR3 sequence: CASSGTSSKVNEQFF. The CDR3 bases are TGTGCCAGCAGCGGAACTAGCTCGAAGGTCAATGAGCAGTTCTTC.

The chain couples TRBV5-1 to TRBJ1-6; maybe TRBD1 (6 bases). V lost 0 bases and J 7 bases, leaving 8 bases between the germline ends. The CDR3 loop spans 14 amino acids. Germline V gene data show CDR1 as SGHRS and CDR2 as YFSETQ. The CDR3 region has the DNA TGCGCCAGCAGCTTGGTAGGGGGAAATTCACCCCTCCACTTT. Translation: CASSLVGGNSPLHF.

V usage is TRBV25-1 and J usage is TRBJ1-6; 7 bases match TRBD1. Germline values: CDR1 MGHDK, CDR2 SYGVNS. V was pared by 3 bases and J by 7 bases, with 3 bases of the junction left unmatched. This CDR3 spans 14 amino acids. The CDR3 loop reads CASSDWDSNSPLHF. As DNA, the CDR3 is TGTGCCAGCAGTGACTGGGACAGCAATTCACCCCTCCACTTT.

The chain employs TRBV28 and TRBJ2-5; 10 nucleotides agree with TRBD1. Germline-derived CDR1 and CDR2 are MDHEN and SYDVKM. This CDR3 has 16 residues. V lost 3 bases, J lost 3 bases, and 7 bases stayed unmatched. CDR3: CASSLPPGTGEETQYF. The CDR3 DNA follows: TGTGCCAGCAGTTTGCCCCCTGGGACAGGGGAAGAGACCCAGTACTTC. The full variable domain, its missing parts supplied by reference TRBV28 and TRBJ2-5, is DVKVTQSSRYLVKRTGEKVFLECVQDMDHENMFWYRQDPGLGLRLIYFSYDVKMKEKGDIPEGYSVSREKKERFSLILESASTNQTSMYLCASSLPPGTGEETQYFGPGTRLLVL.

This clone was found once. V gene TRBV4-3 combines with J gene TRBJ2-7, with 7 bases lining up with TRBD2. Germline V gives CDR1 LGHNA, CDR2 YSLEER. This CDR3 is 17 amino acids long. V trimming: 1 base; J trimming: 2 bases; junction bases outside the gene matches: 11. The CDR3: CASSQGPVGGGTYEQYF. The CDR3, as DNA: TGCGCCAGCAGCCAAGGCCCGGTGGGGGGGGGAACCTACGAGCAGTACTTC.

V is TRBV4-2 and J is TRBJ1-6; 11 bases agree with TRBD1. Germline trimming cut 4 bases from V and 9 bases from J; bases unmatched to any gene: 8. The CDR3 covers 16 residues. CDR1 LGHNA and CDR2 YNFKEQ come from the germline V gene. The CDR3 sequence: CASSRDPGTGGSPLHF. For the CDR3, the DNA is TGTGCCAGCAGCCGGGACCCCGGGACAGGGGGTTCACCCCTCCACTTT.

The CDR3 coding sequence is TGTGCCAGCAGTCCGGAGAATGAAAAACTGTTTTTT. It codes for CASSPENEKLFF. This sequence joins TRBV28 and TRBJ1-4; the D is unclear. The V end lost 5 bases, the J end lost 5 bases, and 6 bases lay between the germline ends. The CDR3 totals 12 residues. From germline, CDR1 is MDHEN and CDR2 SYDVKM.

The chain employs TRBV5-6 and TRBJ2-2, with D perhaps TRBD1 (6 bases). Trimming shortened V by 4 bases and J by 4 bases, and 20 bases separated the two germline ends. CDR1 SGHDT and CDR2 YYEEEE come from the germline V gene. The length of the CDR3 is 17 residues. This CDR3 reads CASSDLRGTGFTGELFF. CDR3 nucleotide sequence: TGTGCCAGCAGCGACCTCCGGGGTACAGGGTTCACCGGGGAGCTGTTTTTT.

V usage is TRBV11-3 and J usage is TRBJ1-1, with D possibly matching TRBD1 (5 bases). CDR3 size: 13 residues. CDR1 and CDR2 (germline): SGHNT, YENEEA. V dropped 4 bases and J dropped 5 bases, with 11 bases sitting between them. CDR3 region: CASSYFGGTEAFF. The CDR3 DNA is TGTGCCAGCAGCTATTTCGGGGGAACTGAAGCTTTCTTT. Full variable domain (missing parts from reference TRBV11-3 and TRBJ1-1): EAGVVQSPRYKIIEKKQPVAFWCNPISGHNTLYWYLQNLGQGPELLIRYENEEAVDDSQLPKDRFSAERLKGVDSTLKIQPAELGDSAVYLCASSYFGGTEAFFGQGTRLTVV.

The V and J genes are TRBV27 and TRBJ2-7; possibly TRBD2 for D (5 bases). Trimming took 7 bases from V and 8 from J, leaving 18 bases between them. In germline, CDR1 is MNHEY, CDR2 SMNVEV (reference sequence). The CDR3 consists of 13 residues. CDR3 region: CASTDTRAAKQYF. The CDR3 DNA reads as TGTGCCAGCACCGATACAAGAGCGGCAAAGCAGTACTTC.

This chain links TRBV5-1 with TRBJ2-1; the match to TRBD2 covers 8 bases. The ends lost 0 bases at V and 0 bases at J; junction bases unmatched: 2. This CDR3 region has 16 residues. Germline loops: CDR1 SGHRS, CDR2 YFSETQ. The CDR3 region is CASSLDSGTSYNEQFF. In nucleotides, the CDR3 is TGCGCCAGCAGCTTGGATAGCGGGACCTCCTACAATGAGCAGTTCTTC. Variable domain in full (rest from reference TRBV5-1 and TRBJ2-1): KAGVTQTPRYLIKTRGQQVTLSCSPISGHRSVSWYQQTPGQGLQFLFEYFSETQRNKGNFPGRFSGRQFSNSRSEMNVSTLELGDSALYLCASSLDSGTSYNEQFFGPGTRLTVL.

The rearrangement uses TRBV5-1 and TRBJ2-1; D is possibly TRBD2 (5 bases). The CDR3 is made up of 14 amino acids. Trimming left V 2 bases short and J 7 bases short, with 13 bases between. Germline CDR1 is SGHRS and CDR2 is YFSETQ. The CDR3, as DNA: TGCGCCAGCAGCTTTGGAGGAAAAGGGAATGAGCAGTTCTTC. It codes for CASSFGGKGNEQFF.

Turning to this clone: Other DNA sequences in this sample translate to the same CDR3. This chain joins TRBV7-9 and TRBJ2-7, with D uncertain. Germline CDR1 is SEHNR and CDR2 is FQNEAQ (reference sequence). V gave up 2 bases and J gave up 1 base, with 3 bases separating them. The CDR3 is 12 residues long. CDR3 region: CASSLTSYEQYF. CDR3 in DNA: TGTGCCAGCAGCTTAACATCCTACGAGCAGTACTTC.

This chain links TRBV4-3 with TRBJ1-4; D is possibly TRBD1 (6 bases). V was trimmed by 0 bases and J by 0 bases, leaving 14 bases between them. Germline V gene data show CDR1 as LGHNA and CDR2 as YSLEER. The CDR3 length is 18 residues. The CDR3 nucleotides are TGCGCCAGCAGCCAAGACCCGAAAGGGGGTGCAACTAATGAAAAACTGTTTTTT. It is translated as CASSQDPKGGATNEKLFF.

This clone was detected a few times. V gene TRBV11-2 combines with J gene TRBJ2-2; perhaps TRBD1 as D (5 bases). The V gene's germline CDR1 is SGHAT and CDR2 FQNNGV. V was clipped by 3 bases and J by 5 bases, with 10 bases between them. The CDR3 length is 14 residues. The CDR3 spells CASSLWQGTGELFF. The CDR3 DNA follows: TGTGCCAGCAGCTTGTGGCAGGGAACCGGGGAGCTGTTTTTT.

The CDR3 loop is CAWRGEREQYF. The CDR3, as DNA: TGTGCCTGGCGCGGGGAGAGAGAGCAGTACTTC. V and J are TRBV30 and TRBJ2-7, with a tentative D call TRBD2 (6 bases). Germline V gives CDR1 GTSNPN, CDR2 SVGIG (reference sequence). Trimming stripped 5 bases from V and 7 bases from J, with 12 bases between. CDR3 size: 11 residues.

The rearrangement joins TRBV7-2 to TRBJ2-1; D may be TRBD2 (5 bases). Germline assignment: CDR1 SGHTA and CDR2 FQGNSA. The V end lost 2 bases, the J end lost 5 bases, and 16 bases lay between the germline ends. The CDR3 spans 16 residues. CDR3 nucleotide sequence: TGTGCCAGCAGCTTATCAGGCCGGGGAACCCACAATGAGCAGTTCTTC. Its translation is CASSLSGRGTHNEQFF. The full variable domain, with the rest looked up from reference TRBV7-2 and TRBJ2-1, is GAGVSQSPSNKVTEKGKDVELRCDPISGHTALYWYRQSLGQGLEFLIYFQGNSAPDKSGLPSDRFSAERTGGSVSTLTIQRTQQEDSAVYLCASSLSGRGTHNEQFFGPGTRLTVL.

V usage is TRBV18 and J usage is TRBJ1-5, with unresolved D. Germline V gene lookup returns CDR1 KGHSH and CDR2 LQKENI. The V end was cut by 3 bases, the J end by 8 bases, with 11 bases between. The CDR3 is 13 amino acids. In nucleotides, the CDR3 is TGTGCCAGCTCACCGGACTCCGGAGAGCCCCAGCATTTT. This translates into CASSPDSGEPQHF.

CDR3 DNA: TGTGCCAGCGGTACAGGGGCCTACGAGCAGTACTTC. Protein: CASGTGAYEQYF. V gene TRBV6-1 combines with J gene TRBJ2-7, with TRBD1 identical over 7 bases. Germline V gene lookup returns CDR1 MNHNS and CDR2 SASEGT. There are 12 residues in the CDR3. Unmatched junction bases numbered 3, after V lost 8 bases and J lost 2 bases.

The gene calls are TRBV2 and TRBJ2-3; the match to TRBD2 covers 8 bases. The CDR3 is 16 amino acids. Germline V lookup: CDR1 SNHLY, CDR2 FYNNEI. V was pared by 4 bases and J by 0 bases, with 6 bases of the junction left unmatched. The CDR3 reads CASSGGASGSTDTQYF. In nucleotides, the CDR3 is TGTGCCAGCAGTGGGGGGGCTAGCGGGAGCACAGATACGCAGTATTTT.

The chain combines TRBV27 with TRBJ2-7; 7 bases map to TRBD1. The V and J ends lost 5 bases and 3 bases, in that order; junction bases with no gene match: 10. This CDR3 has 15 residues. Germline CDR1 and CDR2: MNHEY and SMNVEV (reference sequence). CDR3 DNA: TGTGCCAGCAGTCCCGCCGAGGCAGGGGGCTACGAGCAGTACTTC. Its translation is CASSPAEAGGYEQYF.

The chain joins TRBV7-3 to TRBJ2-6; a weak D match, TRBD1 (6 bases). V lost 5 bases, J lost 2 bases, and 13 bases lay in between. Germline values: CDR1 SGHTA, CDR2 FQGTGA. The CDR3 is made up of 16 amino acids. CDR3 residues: CASSPLGGAGANVLTF. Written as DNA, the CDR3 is TGTGCCAGCAGCCCGCTAGGGGGTGCTGGGGCCAACGTCCTGACTTTC.

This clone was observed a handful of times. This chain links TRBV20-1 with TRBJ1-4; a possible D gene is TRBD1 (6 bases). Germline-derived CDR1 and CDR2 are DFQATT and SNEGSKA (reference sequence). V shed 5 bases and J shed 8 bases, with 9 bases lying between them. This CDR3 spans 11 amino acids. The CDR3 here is CSAPGEEKLFF. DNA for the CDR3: TGCAGTGCTCCAGGGGAAGAAAAACTGTTTTTT.

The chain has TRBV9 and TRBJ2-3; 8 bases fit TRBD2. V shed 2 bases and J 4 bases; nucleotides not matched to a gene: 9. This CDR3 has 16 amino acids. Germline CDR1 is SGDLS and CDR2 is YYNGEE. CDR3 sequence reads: CASSVLAGPVADTQYF. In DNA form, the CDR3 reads TGTGCCAGCAGCGTCTTAGCGGGGCCTGTGGCAGATACGCAGTATTTT.

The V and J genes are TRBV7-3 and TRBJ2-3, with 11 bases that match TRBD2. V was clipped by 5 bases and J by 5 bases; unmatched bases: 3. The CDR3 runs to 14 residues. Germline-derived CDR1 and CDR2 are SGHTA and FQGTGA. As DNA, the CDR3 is TGTGCCAGCAGCAGGACTAGCGGGTTAGATACGCAGTATTTT. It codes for CASSRTSGLDTQYF. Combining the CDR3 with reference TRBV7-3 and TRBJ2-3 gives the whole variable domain GAGVSQTPSNKVTEKGKYVELRCDPISGHTALYWYRQSLGQGPEFLIYFQGTGAADDSGLPNDRFFAVRPEGSVSTLKIQRTERGDSAVYLCASSRTSGLDTQYFGPGTRLTVL.

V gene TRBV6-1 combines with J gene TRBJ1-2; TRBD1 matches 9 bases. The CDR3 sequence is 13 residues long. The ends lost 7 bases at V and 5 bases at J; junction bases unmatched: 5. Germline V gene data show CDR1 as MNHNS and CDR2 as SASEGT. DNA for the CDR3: TGTGCCAGCACCACCGGGACAGGGTATGGCTACACCTTC. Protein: CASTTGTGYGYTF.

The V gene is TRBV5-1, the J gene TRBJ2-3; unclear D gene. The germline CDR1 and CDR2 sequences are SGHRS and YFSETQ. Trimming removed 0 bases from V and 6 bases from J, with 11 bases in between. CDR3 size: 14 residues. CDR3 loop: CASSLVSTLDTQYF. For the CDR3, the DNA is TGCGCCAGCAGCTTGGTATCCACTCTGGATACGCAGTATTTT.